This TCR beta chain was found in a study of PD-L1 blockade in urothelial cancer. In the study overall: Blood was evaluated 3 weeks (second dose) and 6 weeks after therapy began. Median T cell yield per blood sample was about 150,000 cells.

The CDR3 length is 15 residues. The germline CDR1 and CDR2 sequences are MDHEN and SYDVKM. V lost 4 bases and J lost 7, with 19 bases in between. The sample's time point: pretreatment peripheral blood. Locally advanced or metastatic urothelial carcinoma was diagnosed in the patients. There were between 1 and 8 samples from each patient, taken pretreatment and on-treatment. The table came from immunoSEQ multiplex PCR; TCRdb's copy has only in-frame clones and leaves some out. There are about 57,000 clones in the sample; roughly 76% occur only once, and 5.7% lies in the top ten. The input for sequencing was PBMCs, taken around atezolizumab (anti-PD-L1) treatment. The V gene is TRBV28, the J gene TRBJ1-2; D is perhaps TRBD1 (6 bases). This TCR was sampled from a man between 70 and 80 years old with urothelial cancer. CDR3 in amino acids: CASSSLTGFQGGYTF. The CDR3 DNA is TGTGCCAGCAGTTCTCTTACAGGGTTTCAGGGTGGCTACACCTTC.